This T cell receptor (beta chain) was profiled in a study of blood T cell repertoires in COVID-19. Study-wide context: T cells, B-cell-depleted T cells, or PBMCs provided the cDNA or gDNA that served as material.

The ends were cut back, 9 bases at V and 0 bases at J, with 11 bases in the middle. Germline V gene data show CDR1 as LGHNA and CDR2 as YSLEER. The CDR3 spans 14 residues. As originally analysed: Amplification from reference gene primers served as the basis for estimated nucleated cell counts. Generated by immunoSEQ multiplex PCR, the TCRdb table keeps only in-frame clones and is missing some. V, J and clone size are those of that table, while D and trimming were read from the DNA. The sample carries under 85,000 clones, more than 80% recorded once. The sample was peripheral blood. V is TRBV4-3 and J is TRBJ2-2; tentatively, D is TRBD1 (5 bases). This sequence originates from a man at least 80 years old with acute or convalescent COVID-19. CDR3 in DNA: TGCGCCAGTGGAGACAGCGCGAACACCGGGGAGCTGTTTTTT. It translates to CASGDSANTGELFF.